This T cell receptor beta chain was captured by sequencing in a study of T cell repertoires in cytomegalovirus infection. Notes on the study in general: Clonotypes of TCR beta that were HLA-C-restricted and CMV-specific dominated the ex vivo response.

Losses at the gene ends were 0 bases for V and 0 bases for J; bases not matched to a gene: 8. Per germline, CDR1 MNHEY and CDR2 SVGEGT. The CDR3 spans 19 residues. Concerning this clonotype: The antigen is unknown.

TCRdb passed the reads through MiXCR, listing each CDR3 protein once. The data contain about 260,000 distinct CDR3 sequences, about an eighth of them singletons. The sequencing sample was made of PBMCs. The receptor was derived from a human donor in good health (CMV status not recorded). Some clones in this sample may be carry-over from other donors' samples. This chain links TRBV6-2 or TRBV6-3 with TRBJ2-2; TRBD2 matches 9 bases. CDR3 nucleotide sequence: TGTGCCAGCAGTTACTCGCCTAGCGGGACGTTCGCGAACACCGGGGAGCTGTTTTTT. Protein: CASSYSPSGTFANTGELFF.